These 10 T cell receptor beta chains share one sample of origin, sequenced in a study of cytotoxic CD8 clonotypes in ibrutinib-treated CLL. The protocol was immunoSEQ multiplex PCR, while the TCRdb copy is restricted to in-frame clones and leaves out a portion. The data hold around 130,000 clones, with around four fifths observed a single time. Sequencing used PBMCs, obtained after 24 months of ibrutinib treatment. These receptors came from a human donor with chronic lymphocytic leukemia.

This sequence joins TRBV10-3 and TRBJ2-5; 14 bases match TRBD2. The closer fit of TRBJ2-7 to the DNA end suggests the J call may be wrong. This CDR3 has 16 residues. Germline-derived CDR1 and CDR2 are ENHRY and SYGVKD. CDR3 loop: CATGTSGGLSSYEQYF. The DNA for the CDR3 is TGTGCCACCGGGACTAGCGGGGGTTTGAGCTCCTACGAGCAGTACTTC.

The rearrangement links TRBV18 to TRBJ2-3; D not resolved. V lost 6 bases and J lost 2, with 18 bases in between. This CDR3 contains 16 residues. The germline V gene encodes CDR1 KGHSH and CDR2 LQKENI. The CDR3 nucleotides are TGTGCCAGCTCCCTTCGTGTGGGCCCATCCACAGATACGCAGTATTTT. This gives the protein CASSLRVGPSTDTQYF.

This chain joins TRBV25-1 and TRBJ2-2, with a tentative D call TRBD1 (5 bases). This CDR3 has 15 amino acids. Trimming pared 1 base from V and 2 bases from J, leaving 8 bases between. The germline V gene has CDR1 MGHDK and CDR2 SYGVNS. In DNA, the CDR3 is TGTGCCAGCAGTGAATGGGGCAGAAACACCGGGGAGCTGTTTTTT. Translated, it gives CASSEWGRNTGELFF.

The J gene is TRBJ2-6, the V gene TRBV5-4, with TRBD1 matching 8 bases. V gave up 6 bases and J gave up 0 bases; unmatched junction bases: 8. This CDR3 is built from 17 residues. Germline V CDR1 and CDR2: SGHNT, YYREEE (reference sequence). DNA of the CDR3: TGTGCCAGCAAAAAGACAGGGGACAGCTCTGGGGCCAACGTCCTGACTTTC. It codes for CASKKTGDSSGANVLTF.

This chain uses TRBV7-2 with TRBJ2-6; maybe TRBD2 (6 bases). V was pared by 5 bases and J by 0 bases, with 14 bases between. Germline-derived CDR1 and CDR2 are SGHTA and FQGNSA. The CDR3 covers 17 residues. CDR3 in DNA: TGTGCCAGCAGCGCACTTTCGGAGGGCTCTGGGGCCAACGTCCTGACTTTC. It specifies CASSALSEGSGANVLTF.

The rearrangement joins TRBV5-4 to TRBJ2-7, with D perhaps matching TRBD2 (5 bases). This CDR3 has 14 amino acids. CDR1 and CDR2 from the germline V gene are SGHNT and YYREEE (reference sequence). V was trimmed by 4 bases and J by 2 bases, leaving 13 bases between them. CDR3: CASSPGLNPYEQYF. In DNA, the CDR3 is TGTGCCAGCAGCCCCGGACTCAACCCCTACGAGCAGTACTTC.

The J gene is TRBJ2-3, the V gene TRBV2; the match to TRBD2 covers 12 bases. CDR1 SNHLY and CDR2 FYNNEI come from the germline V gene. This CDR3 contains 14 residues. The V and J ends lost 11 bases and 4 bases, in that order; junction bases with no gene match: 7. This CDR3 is CAGRLAGVSDTQYF. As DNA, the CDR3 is TGTGCCGGCCGACTAGCGGGGGTATCAGATACGCAGTATTTT.

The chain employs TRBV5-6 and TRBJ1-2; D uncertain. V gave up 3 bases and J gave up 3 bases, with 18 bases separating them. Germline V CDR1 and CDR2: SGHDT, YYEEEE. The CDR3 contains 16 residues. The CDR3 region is CASSSSLLGRDYGYTF. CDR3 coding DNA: TGTGCCAGCAGCTCGTCGTTGCTAGGTCGGGACTATGGCTACACCTTC.

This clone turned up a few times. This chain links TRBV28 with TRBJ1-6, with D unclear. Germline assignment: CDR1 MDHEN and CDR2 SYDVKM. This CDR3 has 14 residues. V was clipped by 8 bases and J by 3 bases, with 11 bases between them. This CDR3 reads CASRPPSYNSPLHF. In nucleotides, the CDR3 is TGTGCCAGCCGTCCCCCAAGCTATAATTCACCCCTCCACTTT.

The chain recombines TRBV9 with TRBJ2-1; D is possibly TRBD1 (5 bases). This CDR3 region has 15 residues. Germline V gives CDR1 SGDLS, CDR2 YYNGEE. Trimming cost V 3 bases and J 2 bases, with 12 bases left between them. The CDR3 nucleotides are TGTGCCAGCAGCGAACAGGCTACCACCTACAATGAGCAGTTCTTC. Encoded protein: CASSEQATTYNEQFF.